The 28 T cell receptor beta chains below come from one sample, sequenced in a study of T cell repertoires in cytomegalovirus infection. One entry per CDR3 protein results from TCRdb running MiXCR on the reads. This table holds tens of thousands of distinct CDR3 sequences, 20% to 30% found once. No antigen has been assigned to these receptors. The material sequenced was CD8+ T cells from cultured PBMCs, taken from culture after CMV antigen stimulation. The receptors originated from a human donor in good health (CMV status not recorded). Some clones in this sample may be carry-over from other donors' samples.

This clonotype has ten or more counts. The chain links TRBV7-2 to TRBJ2-5, with unresolved D. CDR1 and CDR2 (germline): SGHTA, FQGNSA. The CDR3 is 13 residues long. V dropped 0 bases and J dropped 1 base, with 3 bases sitting between them. The CDR3 is CASSLAAQETQYF. The CDR3 nucleotides read TGTGCCAGCAGCTTAGCGGCCCAAGAGACCCAGTACTTC.

Concerning this clonotype: Compared with germline, one end of the junction differs, possibly owing to a read error. This chain connects TRBV9 to TRBJ2-3; D may be TRBD2 (6 bases). The CDR3 has 15 residues. The germline gives CDR1 SGDLS, CDR2 YYNGEE. Here the CDR3 DNA reads TGTTCCAGCAGCATAGCGAGCGGGAGCACAGATACGCAGTATTTT. This sequence encodes CSSSIASGSTDTQYF.

This clonotype was counted a few times. This sequence joins TRBV29-1 and TRBJ1-2; D is possibly TRBD1 (6 bases). V lost 7 bases to trimming and J lost 3 bases, with 12 bases between them. The CDR3 loop spans 12 amino acids. Germline V CDR1 and CDR2: SQVTM, ANQGSEA. CDR3 sequence reads: CSAGEGDYGYTF. CDR3 coding DNA: TGCAGCGCAGGAGAGGGGGACTATGGCTACACCTTC. Looking up the rest from reference TRBV29-1 and TRBJ1-2 gives the full variable domain: SAVISQKPSRDICQRGTSLTIQCQVDSQVTMMFWYRQQPGQSLTLIATANQGSEATYESGFVIDKFPISRPNLTFSTLTVSNMSPEDSSIYLCSAGEGDYGYTFGSGTRLTVV.

The V call is TRBV6-5, the J call TRBJ2-1, with D tentatively TRBD1 (6 bases). Trimming pared 4 bases from V and 5 bases from J, leaving 9 bases between. The CDR3 length is 13 residues. Germline-derived CDR1 and CDR2 are MNHEY and SVGAGI. CDR3 in amino acids: CASSLGQNNEQFF. The CDR3 bases are TGTGCCAGCAGTTTGGGACAAAACAATGAGCAGTTCTTC.

This clonotype was found many times. This chain uses TRBV7-9 with TRBJ2-1; the match to TRBD1 covers 9 bases. V shed 2 bases, J shed 5 bases, and the junction held 4 bases outside the gene matches. Germline loops: CDR1 SEHNR, CDR2 FQNEAQ (reference sequence). The CDR3 extends over 15 amino acids. This CDR3 reads CASSLPDRGNNEQFF. CDR3 DNA sequence: TGTGCCAGCAGCTTACCGGACAGGGGAAACAATGAGCAGTTCTTC.

This clonotype showed up just a few times. V and J are TRBV11-2 and TRBJ2-6; D might be TRBD1 (6 bases). Germline CDR1 and CDR2: SGHAT and FQNNGV. CDR3 length: 17 amino acids. The V gene lost 4 bases and the J gene lost 0 bases, with 13 bases spanning the gap. The DNA of the CDR3 is TGTGCCAGCAGCTCTACGGACAGAGCCTCTGGGGCCAACGTCCTGACTTTC. Translated: CASSSTDRASGANVLTF.

This clonotype was detected many times. The genes are TRBV27 and TRBJ2-3, with 9 bases fitting TRBD2. The CDR3 has 15 residues. V shed 2 bases and J 4 bases; nucleotides not matched to a gene: 4. Germline CDR1 reads MNHEY; CDR2 reads SMNVEV (reference sequence). The CDR3 nucleotides are TGTGCCAGCAGTTTAGCGGGAGGGCCCTCAGATACGCAGTATTTT. This codes for CASSLAGGPSDTQYF.

J is TRBJ2-1 and V is TRBV5-6; D possibly matches TRBD1 or TRBD2 (5 bases each). Trimming pared 2 bases from V and 11 bases from J, leaving 17 bases between. CDR3 length equals 14 residues. Germline V lookup: CDR1 SGHDT, CDR2 YYEEEE. Here the CDR3 DNA reads TGTGCCAGCAGCTTCGAAGGGACCACGAAGAAGCAGTTCTTC. It codes for CASSFEGTTKKQFF.

The chain has TRBV7-4 and TRBJ2-1; 8 nucleotides match TRBD2. This CDR3 has 18 residues. V shed 5 bases, J shed 0 bases, and the junction held 12 bases outside the gene matches. The V gene's germline CDR1 is SGHVT and CDR2 SQSDAQ. CDR3 nucleotide sequence: TGTGCCAGCAGCCCAATCGTTGGCAGCGGGGGCTCCTACAATGAGCAGTTCTTC. Translating it yields CASSPIVGSGGSYNEQFF.

The chain carries TRBV5-1 and TRBJ1-2; TRBD1 is a possible D gene (6 bases). Germline loops: CDR1 SGHRS, CDR2 YFSETQ. The CDR3 has 14 residues. V lost 7 bases and J lost 8, with 21 bases in between. CDR3 DNA: TGCGCCAGCGGAGATCCCCGGGACAAACACGGCTACACCTTC. This encodes CASGDPRDKHGYTF.

The genes are TRBV9 and TRBJ1-1; 7 bases are shared with TRBD1. Looked up from germline, CDR1 is SGDLS and CDR2 is YYNGEE. The CDR3 is 15 amino acids. V was clipped by 3 bases and J by 0 bases; unmatched bases: 5. This CDR3 is CASSGGQVMNTEAFF. DNA for the CDR3: TGTGCCAGCAGCGGAGGACAGGTCATGAACACTGAAGCTTTCTTT.

This clonotype came up many times. The V call is TRBV7-2, the J call TRBJ2-7; 10 positions agree with TRBD1. The germline CDR1 and CDR2 sequences are SGHTA and FQGNSA. CDR3 length: 14 amino acids. V lost 7 bases to trimming and J lost 4 bases; unmatched junction nucleotides: 7. CDR3 coding DNA: TGTGCCAGCACCTGGACAGGGGGACTTTACGAGCAGTACTTC. As protein: CASTWTGGLYEQYF.

As concerns this clonotype: Given a much more abundant clone one base away, this may be a read error. The CDR3 DNA reads as TGTGCCAGCAGCCCCTCGGCAGATAATTCACCCCTCCACTTT. Its translation is CASSPSADNSPLHF. J is TRBJ1-6 and V is TRBV7-9; D unresolved. The CDR3 totals 14 residues. V lost 5 bases and J 5 bases, leaving 10 bases between the germline ends. Germline V gene lookup returns CDR1 SEHNR and CDR2 FQNEAQ (reference sequence).

In this sample, this clonotype turned up a few times. This chain uses TRBV4-3 with TRBJ1-1, with no clear D. This CDR3 has 14 residues. Germline assignment: CDR1 LGHNA and CDR2 YSLEER. Trimming shortened V by 2 bases and J by 1 base, and 8 bases separated the two germline ends. CDR3 loop: CASSQYKGNTEAFF. The CDR3 bases are TGCGCCAGCAGCCAATACAAAGGGAACACTGAAGCTTTCTTT.

This clonotype was seen a handful of times. V usage is TRBV9 and J usage is TRBJ2-7; either TRBD1 or TRBD2 may fit D (7 bases each). The CDR3 runs to 13 residues. Germline values: CDR1 SGDLS, CDR2 YYNGEE. With 6 bases removed from V and 5 bases from J, the gap between germline ends came to 15 bases. The CDR3 spells CASTRPGGDEQYF. The CDR3 coding sequence is TGTGCCAGCACCCGTCCAGGGGGGGACGAGCAGTACTTC.

The V and J genes are TRBV27 and TRBJ2-6; TRBD1 matches 8 bases. From germline, CDR1 is MNHEY and CDR2 SMNVEV (reference sequence). Trimming cost V 1 base and J 0 bases; bases outside gene matches: 5. The CDR3 length is 18 residues. The CDR3 loop reads CASSLFGTGGSGANVLTF. The CDR3 nucleotides read TGTGCCAGCAGTTTATTTGGGACAGGTGGCTCTGGGGCCAACGTCCTGACTTTC.

Ten or more counts support this clonotype. The CDR3 is CASSIGWTATYGNQPQHF. DNA of the CDR3: TGTGCCAGTAGTATAGGATGGACAGCAACTTATGGCAATCAGCCCCAGCATTTT. V and J are TRBV19 and TRBJ1-5; D possibly corresponds to TRBD1 (6 bases). The germline V gene has CDR1 LNHDA and CDR2 SQIVND (reference sequence). The CDR3 totals 18 residues. V was shortened by 1 base and J by 2 bases, with 18 bases between the two germline ends.

J is TRBJ1-1 and V is TRBV12-3 or TRBV12-4; a weak D match, TRBD1 (6 bases). The V gene lost 6 bases and the J gene lost 10 bases, with 15 bases spanning the gap. The CDR3 is 12 amino acids. The CDR3 nucleotides read TGTGCCAGCAGCCCCACAGGGATTAGAGCTTTCTTT. Protein sequence: CASSPTGIRAFF.

The CDR3 protein is CASGTSGGDQETQYF. As DNA, the CDR3 is TGTGCCAGCGGCACTAGCGGGGGCGATCAAGAGACCCAGTACTTC. This chain connects TRBV7-9 to TRBJ2-5; TRBD2 agrees at 11 bases. CDR3 length: 15 amino acids. The V segment lost 8 bases and the J segment 2 bases; nucleotides outside the gene matches: 7. CDR1 is SEHNR and CDR2 is FQNEAQ in the germline V gene (reference sequence).

The chain carries TRBV29-1 and TRBJ1-2, with D hard to call. The CDR3 has 12 residues. Between the trimmed V and J ends, which lost 6 bases and 3 bases, there was a span of 11 bases. Germline V CDR1 and CDR2: SQVTM, ANQGSEA. CDR3 loop: CSVPVLDYGYTF. CDR3 nucleotides: TGCAGCGTCCCCGTGTTGGACTATGGCTACACCTTC.

This clonotype has more than one count but fewer than ten. This CDR3 is CASSFWGYQETQYF. CDR3 DNA sequence: TGTGCCAGCAGCTTTTGGGGGTACCAAGAGACCCAGTACTTC. The rearrangement joins TRBV5-4 to TRBJ2-5; the D call may be TRBD1 or TRBD2 (5 bases each). CDR3 length: 14 amino acids. Between the trimmed V and J ends, which lost 2 bases and 0 bases, there was a span of 8 bases. Germline V gene lookup returns CDR1 SGHNT and CDR2 YYREEE (reference sequence).

In its sample, this clonotype was seen a few times. V is TRBV6-1 and J is TRBJ2-1, with 10 bases lining up with TRBD1. Germline CDR1 and CDR2: MNHNS and SASEGT. The CDR3 runs to 15 residues. V gave up 4 bases and J gave up 7 bases; unmatched junction bases: 7. CDR3 sequence reads: CASSGRDRGVNEQFF. DNA for the CDR3: TGTGCCAGCAGTGGCCGGGACAGGGGAGTAAATGAGCAGTTCTTC.

Comments on this clonotype: A much larger clone sits a single nucleotide away, making a read error possible. The CDR3 region has the DNA TGTGCCGGCAGTCAAGCAAGGGGTAATTCACCCCTCCACTTT. Protein product: CAGSQARGNSPLHF. The V and J genes are TRBV12-3 or TRBV12-4 and TRBJ1-6; D might be TRBD1 (5 bases). The CDR3 spans 14 residues.

This chain uses TRBV20-1 with TRBJ1-6; TRBD1 might be the D (6 bases). V was cut by 2 bases and J by 10 bases, with 18 bases left in between. Germline loops: CDR1 DFQATT, CDR2 SNEGSKA (reference sequence). This CDR3 is 15 amino acids long. CDR3 nucleotide sequence: TGCAGTGCTAGAAGTCAGGGGTTAGTAGAGTCACCCCTCCACTTT. Translation: CSARSQGLVESPLHF.

This sequence joins TRBV20-1 and TRBJ2-4; perhaps TRBD2 as D (7 bases). This CDR3 is 14 amino acids long. Deletions cut 6 bases from V and 0 bases from J, with 12 bases between. Germline V CDR1 and CDR2: DFQATT, SNEGSKA (reference sequence). The CDR3 sequence: CSAEGGIAKNIQYF. In DNA form, the CDR3 reads TGCAGTGCCGAGGGGGGGATAGCCAAAAACATTCAGTACTTC.

This clonotype was counted a few times. The rearrangement joins TRBV7-9 to TRBJ2-2; D gene ambiguous. Germline values: CDR1 SEHNR, CDR2 FQNEAQ (reference sequence). V lost 5 bases and J lost 7, with 5 bases in between. CDR3 size: 11 residues. The CDR3 loop is CASSPRGELFF. CDR3 nucleotides: TGTGCCAGCAGCCCCCGCGGGGAGCTGTTTTTT.

Only a few counts were recorded for this clonotype. This sequence joins TRBV6-1 and TRBJ2-7; D remains ambiguous. CDR1 is MNHNS, CDR2 SASEGT, per germline. The CDR3 extends over 17 amino acids. V lost 8 bases to trimming and J lost 0 bases, with 23 bases between them. The CDR3 region has the DNA TGTGCCAGCGCCGGCCCGTCGGTGGCGCTTAACTCCTACGAGCAGTACTTC. It specifies CASAGPSVALNSYEQYF.

The V call is TRBV20-1, the J call TRBJ1-3, with D possibly TRBD1 on 6 matching bases. The CDR3 has 14 amino acids. Germline V lookup: CDR1 DFQATT, CDR2 SNEGSKA (reference sequence). Trimming shortened V by 3 bases and J by 0 bases, and 9 bases separated the two germline ends. CDR3 region: CSARGATSGNTIYF. The CDR3 DNA reads TGCAGTGCTAGGGGGGCCACCTCTGGAAACACCATATATTTT.